This is a list of T cell receptor beta chains from one sample in a study of blood T cell repertoires in COVID-19. Assay used: immunoSEQ multiplex PCR; TCRdb lists only in-frame clones, some missing. This table holds hundreds of thousands of clones, about 85% found once. Sequencing was performed on PBMCs or T cells enriched from blood (not recorded which). The receptor set was obtained from a woman aged 25 to 39 who had been exposed to COVID-19. Each CDR3 is given with its conserved first and last residue. The order of the fields is CDR3 length, J gene, V gene, D gene, clone size, CDR3 DNA, CDR3 protein. The D gene is left open where the match is weak. Only some rows state a clone size, as once, few, many or a class for expanded clones.

17 TRBJ1-3 TRBV5-4 TRBD1 NA TGTGCCAGCAGCGCCTCCGGGACAGGATTCTCTGGAAACACCATATATTTT CASSASGTGFSGNTIYF
16 TRBJ1-6 TRBV6-5 NA NA TGTGCCAGCAGTTACGGGCAGGGAGGCATTCATTCACCCCTCCACTTT CASSYGQGGIHSPLHF
14 TRBJ1-1 TRBV2 TRBD1 NA TGTGCCAGCAGCTCTAGGGGGCTGGGAACTGAAGCTTTCTTT CASSSRGLGTEAFF
14 TRBJ2-5 TRBV11-2 TRBD2 NA TGTGCCAGCAGCGCGAGCGGGGGGCTGGAGACCCAGTACTTC CASSASGGLETQYF
15 TRBJ2-2 TRBV7-8 NA NA TGTGCCAGCAGCCTTACCGGGACTGACACCGGGGAGCTGTTTTTT CASSLTGTDTGELFF
15 TRBJ2-1 TRBV5-1 TRBD2 NA TGCGCCAGCAGCTTGGTTAGCGGGAGTAATAGTGAGCAGTTCTTC CASSLVSGSNSEQFF
16 TRBJ2-2 TRBV19 NA once TGTGCCAGTAGTATCCCCGGCAGCGTGAACACCGGGGAGCTGTTTTTT CASSIPGSVNTGELFF
18 TRBJ2-3 TRBV7-9 NA NA TGTGCCAGCAGCCCGCCGCTAGCCTGGGGAGCTAGCACAGATACGCAGTATTTT CASSPPLAWGASTDTQYF
15 TRBJ1-5 TRBV2 NA NA TGTGCCAGCAGCCTCGACAGGTCGGGTTTACAGCCCCAGCATTTT CASSLDRSGLQPQHF
13 TRBJ2-4 TRBV28 NA few TGTGCCAGCAGTCGCGGCCAAAAAAACATTCAGTACTTC CASSRGQKNIQYF
13 TRBJ2-7 TRBV27 NA NA TGTGCCAGCAGTCCCTACAGTGCGTACGAGCAGTACTTC CASSPYSAYEQYF
16 TRBJ2-1 TRBV10-2 NA few TGCGCCAGCAGCCCTATAGTACCGAGCTCCTACAATGAGCAGTTCTTC CASSPIVPSSYNEQFF
16 TRBJ1-1 TRBV28 TRBD1 NA TGTGCCAGCAGTTTTACTCTGACAGGGGTCAGCACTGAAGCTTTCTTT CASSFTLTGVSTEAFF
16 TRBJ2-3 TRBV6-5 TRBD2 once TGTGCCAGCAGTTACTCGACAGCGGGATACACAGATACGCAGTATTTT CASSYSTAGYTDTQYF
14 TRBJ2-1 TRBV6-5 TRBD1 NA TGTGCCAGTGCAGGGGACAGGTTGGCCAATGAGCAGTTCTTC CASAGDRLANEQFF
13 TRBJ1-2 TRBV24-1 TRBD1 NA TGTGCCACCCTGGACAGGGGGGACTATGGCTACACCTTC CATLDRGDYGYTF
14 TRBJ1-2 TRBV27 NA NA TGTGCCAGCAGTTACCTACAGGGTACGAGCGGCTACACCTTC CASSYLQGTSGYTF
20 TRBJ2-6 TRBV7-3 TRBD1 NA TGTGCCAGCAGCTACTCTGTGAGGGGACAGGGGAGCACTGGGGCCAACGTCCTGACTTTC CASSYSVRGQGSTGANVLTF
14 TRBJ1-5 TRBV3-1/TRBV3-2 NA NA TGTGCCAGCAGCCAAGATACGGTTCGCCAGCCCCAGCATTTT CASSQDTVRQPQHF
18 TRBJ2-3 TRBV18 TRBD2 NA TGTGCCAGCTCACCGCTACATCAGCGGGGGGTATACACAGATACGCAGTATTTT CASSPLHQRGVYTDTQYF
13 TRBJ2-7 TRBV12-3/TRBV12-4 TRBD1 NA TGTGCCAGCAGCCGGACAGGGGCCTACGAGCAGTACTTC CASSRTGAYEQYF
13 TRBJ2-3 TRBV11-1 NA NA TGTGCCAGCAGCTTTCGGGGCACAGATACGCAGTATTTT CASSFRGTDTQYF
13 TRBJ1-1 TRBV4-1 NA once TGCGCCAGCAGCCAAGCACAGGGCACTGAAGCTTTCTTT CASSQAQGTEAFF
16 TRBJ1-4 TRBV4-1 TRBD1 NA TGCGCCAGCAGCCAAGATAAGCCTACAGGGGACGAAAAACTGTTTTTT CASSQDKPTGDEKLFF
13 TRBJ2-4 TRBV28 NA once TGTGCCAGCAGTTTATTAGCGGAAAACATTCAGTACTTC CASSLLAENIQYF
13 TRBJ2-2 TRBV13 NA NA TGTGCCAGCAGCTCGGTTACTGCCGGGGAGCTGTTTTTT CASSSVTAGELFF
19 TRBJ1-5 TRBV5-1 TRBD1 NA TGCGCCAGCAGCCTATACCGCCCTAGACAGGGCATTCGCAATCAGCCCCAGCATTTT CASSLYRPRQGIRNQPQHF
15 TRBJ2-1 TRBV11-2 TRBD1 NA TGTGCCAGCAGCGTCGGACAGGGCCGCTACAATGAGCAGTTCTTC CASSVGQGRYNEQFF
14 TRBJ1-2 TRBV28 TRBD1 NA TGTGCCAGCAGGATACAGGGGGCGGGTTATGGCTACACCTTC CASRIQGAGYGYTF
16 TRBJ1-1 TRBV7-2 NA NA TGTGCCAGCAGCTTACAGCTATCAGGGGATAACACTGAAGCTTTCTTT CASSLQLSGDNTEAFF
16 TRBJ2-1 TRBV6-5 NA NA TGTGCCAGCAGTTACGCGGACGCGCGAACTAGCAATGAGCAGTTCTTC CASSYADARTSNEQFF
16 TRBJ2-2 TRBV5-8 TRBD1 NA TGTGCCAGCACCCGGGGGACAGGGAAGAACACCGGGGAGCTGTTTTTT CASTRGTGKNTGELFF
14 TRBJ1-2 TRBV5-4 TRBD1 NA TGTGCCAGCAGCCAGAACAGGGGACAGCGAGGCTACACCTTC CASSQNRGQRGYTF
16 TRBJ2-7 TRBV18 TRBD1 NA TGTGCCAGCTCACAAACCGGGACAGGGTTCCCCTACGAGCAGTACTTC CASSQTGTGFPYEQYF
14 TRBJ2-7 TRBV30 NA NA TGTGCCTGGAAAAAACAGGACGCCTCCTACGAGCAGTACTTC CAWKKQDASYEQYF
16 TRBJ2-1 TRBV7-9 NA NA TGTGCCAGCAGCTTAGCGGCAACCGCCCCGTACAATGAGCAGTTCTTC CASSLAATAPYNEQFF
15 TRBJ1-4 TRBV18 NA NA TGTGCCAGCTCACCACCCGGGACTATGGGGGAAAAACTGTTTTTT CASSPPGTMGEKLFF
17 TRBJ2-2 TRBV7-3 NA NA TGTGCCAGCAGCTCGATGCCAGGACGGGGAAACACCGGGGAGCTGTTTTTT CASSSMPGRGNTGELFF
16 TRBJ1-3 TRBV21-1 NA few TGTGCCAGCAGCCACCCAGGAAGGGGCTCTGGAAACACCATATATTTT CASSHPGRGSGNTIYF
14 TRBJ2-7 TRBV2 TRBD1 NA TGTGCCTGCAGGAGACAGGGGGGTTCCTACGAGCAGTACTTC CACRRQGGSYEQYF
15 TRBJ2-2 TRBV28 NA few TGTGCCAGCAGACGCGGGACAGTCGACACCGGGGAGCTGTTTTTT CASRRGTVDTGELFF
14 TRBJ2-1 TRBV5-1 TRBD2 few TGCGCCAGCAGCCCACTAGCGGGTAGTAATGAGCAGTTCTTC CASSPLAGSNEQFF
14 TRBJ1-2 TRBV9 TRBD1 NA TGTGCCAGCAGCCCACAGGGGGGGAACTATGGCTACACCTTC CASSPQGGNYGYTF
16 TRBJ1-3 TRBV28 TRBD1 NA TGTGCCACCACGACCAGGACAGGTTTAAGGGGAAACACCATATATTTT CATTTRTGLRGNTIYF
11 TRBJ1-2 TRBV20-1 TRBD1 few TGCAGTGCTCGGGACAGGGAGAGCTACACCTTC CSARDRESYTF
12 TRBJ1-4 TRBV3-1/TRBV3-2 TRBD1 NA TGTGCCAGCAGCCAAGTGGACAGGGAACTGTTTTTT CASSQVDRELFF
15 TRBJ2-5 TRBV6-5 TRBD2 NA TGTGCCAGCAGAGGGGGGACTAGCGACCAAGAGACCCAGTACTTC CASRGGTSDQETQYF
12 TRBJ2-7 TRBV28 TRBD1 NA TGTGCCACCGGACAGGGACCCTACGAGCAGTACTTC CATGQGPYEQYF
14 TRBJ1-6 TRBV6-5 NA NA TGTGCCAGCAGTTACGAGGGAATAAATTCACCCCTCCACTTT CASSYEGINSPLHF
14 TRBJ2-7 TRBV19 TRBD1 once TGTGCCAGTAGTGAGGGACAGGGCTCCTACGAGCAGTACTTC CASSEGQGSYEQYF
14 TRBJ2-1 TRBV11-3 TRBD2 few TGTGCCAGCAGCTCGAGCGGGAGCTACAATGAGCAGTTCTTC CASSSSGSYNEQFF
16 TRBJ2-7 TRBV6-6 NA NA TGTGCCAGCAGTTACTCGCAACAGGGCGCTGGACACGAGCAGTACTTC CASSYSQQGAGHEQYF
14 TRBJ2-5 TRBV4-2 NA NA TGTGCCAGCAGCCAAGAAAAGCTGAGCCAGACCCAGTACTTC CASSQEKLSQTQYF
13 TRBJ2-1 TRBV19 TRBD1 NA TGTGCCAGTAGCAGGGGGCCAGAGGGTGAGCAGTTCTTC CASSRGPEGEQFF
12 TRBJ1-1 TRBV24-1 NA NA TGTGCCACCAGTGGGGGAGGCACTGAAGCTTTCTTT CATSGGGTEAFF
19 TRBJ1-3 TRBV30 TRBD1 NA TGTGCCTGGAGTGGGGCAGGGGGCCTTTTCGTGTCCTCTGGAAACACCATATATTTT CAWSGAGGLFVSSGNTIYF
14 TRBJ1-5 TRBV7-2 NA many TGTGCCAGCAGCTTAGAGATCAATCGGCAGCCCCAGCATTTT CASSLEINRQPQHF
13 TRBJ1-1 TRBV6-5 NA few TGTGCCAGCTTCAAAGGGGAAGGAACTGAAGCTTTCTTT CASFKGEGTEAFF
15 TRBJ1-3 TRBV27 TRBD1 NA TGTGCCAGCAGTGCGGACAGGTTCTCTGGAAACACCATATATTTT CASSADRFSGNTIYF
15 TRBJ2-3 TRBV5-1 TRBD2 NA TGCGCCAGCAGCTCCGGACTAGCGGGGTCAGATACGCAGTATTTT CASSSGLAGSDTQYF